This entry features one T cell receptor beta chain sequence. Its antigen is undetermined. This specimen comes from a study of shared clonotypes between healthy human individuals. Across the study: Samples came from a couple of female and a few male donors aged 18 to 49. General observations from the study: Incompleteness in sorted-subset sequencing, despite large depth, was shown by rarefaction. Shared clonotypes across all four donors exceeded non-shared ones in generation probability.

Sequencing used immunoSEQ multiplex PCR; TCRdb keeps in-frame clones, though not all of them. The data hold some 2,000,000 clones, with approximately 95% observed a single time. Adult donors, all healthy and HIV-negative, had no recent acute infections or vaccinations. Germline V gene lookup returns CDR1 KGHSH and CDR2 LQKENI. V was shortened by 4 bases and J by 0 bases, with 16 bases between the two germline ends. The CDR3 extends over 17 amino acids. Sequencing was performed on naive CD4+ T cells sorted from blood. The subset: CD45RA+ positively selected. The chain recombines TRBV18 with TRBJ1-3; unclear D gene. The receptor comes from a young man in good health. CDR3 amino acids: CASSRDVYRYSGNTIYF. In DNA form, the CDR3 reads TGTGCCAGCTCACGCGATGTGTACCGATACTCTGGAAACACCATATATTTT.